This TCR beta chain is from a study of OX40 agonist ivuxolimab in advanced cancers. Study information: The mean age was approximately 56 years, ranging from about 20 to 85, with around four fifths of participants male.

TCRdb's table, derived via immunoSEQ multiplex PCR, lists solely in-frame clones and lacks some. The data show nearly 50,000 clones, approximately 90% seen once. Study conclusions and caveats: What antigens the expanded peripheral T cells recognized was never established.

This CDR3 contains 15 residues. Germline loops: CDR1 SGHVS, CDR2 FQNEAQ. Deletions cut 0 bases from V and 3 bases from J, with 12 bases between. As regards this clone: No antigen is known for it.

Sequencing used CD4+ or CD8+ T cells sorted from blood, obtained in a trial of the OX40 agonist ivuxolimab. This TCR came from an adult with an advanced solid tumor such as melanoma, head and neck, liver or kidney cancer. V usage is TRBV7-8 and J usage is TRBJ2-7, with a weak D call TRBD2 (6 bases). Here the CDR3 reads CASSLAAGPDYEQYF. The CDR3 DNA is TGTGCCAGCAGCTTAGCTGCGGGACCAGACTACGAGCAGTACTTC.